This T cell receptor beta chain was retrieved from a study of cytomegalovirus exposure and HLA in healthy donors. About the study: From around 180 million T cells, an earlier analysis saw approximately 120 million unique TCR beta sequences. Whole-study findings and limits: Reports state that TCR beta sequences accurately predicted most subjects' HLA-A and HLA-B alleles.

With respect to this clone: Its antigen is not identified.

The PCR ran on 60 Vbeta and 13 Jbeta primers. Data came from immunoSEQ multiplex PCR; TCRdb stores just in-frame clones and leaves some out. The table shows around 150,000 clones, with 80% to 90% occurring only once. Per germline, CDR1 MNHEY and CDR2 SMNVEV (reference sequence). V shed 8 bases, J shed 8 bases, and the junction held 10 bases outside the gene matches. The CDR3 runs 13 residues. Material for sequencing was PBMCs. The chain employs TRBV27 and TRBJ1-2; 8 nucleotides agree with TRBD1. The TCR originated in a young man in good health and CMV-seropositive. CDR3 residues: CASGEQGARGYTF. CDR3 in DNA: TGTGCCAGCGGAGAGCAGGGGGCGCGCGGCTACACCTTC.